These 26 T cell receptor beta chains were all obtained from the same sample, sequenced in a study of shared clonotypes between healthy human individuals. Generated by immunoSEQ multiplex PCR, the TCRdb table keeps only in-frame clones and is missing some. The sample yields 2 million to 2.5 million clones, 80% to 95% seen once. Sample: naive CD4+ T cells from PBMCs. The sample's subset: CD45RA+ positively selected. Receptors originate from a man between 18 and 35 years old in good health. Some clones in this sample may be carry-over from other donors' samples.

The chain employs TRBV19 and TRBJ2-7, with TRBD1 matching over 7 bases. Germline V gene data show CDR1 as LNHDA and CDR2 as SQIVND (reference sequence). V shed 9 bases and J 2 bases; nucleotides not matched to a gene: 4. The CDR3 covers 12 residues. The CDR3 reads CASADRAYEQYF. For the CDR3, the DNA is TGTGCCAGCGCAGACAGGGCCTACGAGCAGTACTTC.

V and J are TRBV7-2 and TRBJ2-3; D remains unclear. V was clipped by 3 bases and J by 6 bases, with 22 bases between them. CDR1 is SGHTA and CDR2 is FQGNSA in the germline V gene. This CDR3 comprises 17 residues. The DNA of the CDR3 is TGTGCCAGCAGCTTGCCCGGAGTTGCTCGACCTGCGGATACGCAGTATTTT. Amino acid sequence: CASSLPGVARPADTQYF.

The rearrangement uses TRBV6-1 and TRBJ1-5; D is unclear. In germline, CDR1 is MNHNS, CDR2 SASEGT. This CDR3 has 15 residues. V was clipped by 7 bases and J by 4 bases, with 17 bases between them. This CDR3 reads CASTFKRADNQPQHF. The CDR3 bases are TGTGCCAGCACATTCAAGAGGGCGGATAATCAGCCCCAGCATTTT.

The chain couples TRBV2 to TRBJ1-5; 8 nucleotides match TRBD1. Trimming removed 3 bases from V and 3 bases from J; junction bases left unmatched: 7. CDR1 and CDR2 (germline): SNHLY, FYNNEI. The CDR3 totals 16 residues. Written as DNA, the CDR3 is TGTGCCAGCAGTGAGAACAGGGGGTTCACCAATCAGCCCCAGCATTTT. It is translated as CASSENRGFTNQPQHF. Together with reference TRBV2 and TRBJ1-5, the CDR3 gives the full variable domain: EPEVTQTPSHQVTQMGQEVILRCVPISNHLYFYWYRQILGQKVEFLVSFYNNEISEKSEIFDDQFSVERPDGSNFTLKIRSTKLEDSAMYFCASSENRGFTNQPQHFGDGTRLSIL.

The V call is TRBV4-1, the J call TRBJ2-5, with TRBD2 matching 13 bases. This CDR3 contains 18 residues. The V segment lost 4 bases and the J segment 0 bases; nucleotides outside the gene matches: 8. CDR1 MGHRA and CDR2 YSYEKL come from the germline V gene. As DNA, the CDR3 is TGCGCCAGCAGCCGATCCGGGACTAGCGGGATGTACCAAGAGACCCAGTACTTC. It encodes CASSRSGTSGMYQETQYF.

The V and J genes are TRBV7-3 and TRBJ1-2, with 8 nucleotides matching TRBD1. This CDR3 spans 16 amino acids. V lost 2 bases to trimming and J lost 4 bases; unmatched junction nucleotides: 9. The germline V gene has CDR1 SGHTA and CDR2 FQGTGA. DNA of the CDR3: TGTGCCAGCAGCTTACAGGGGGCCCCCCCTATCTATGGCTACACCTTC. Translation gives CASSLQGAPPIYGYTF.

The chain uses TRBV5-6 and TRBJ1-5, with D possibly matching TRBD1 (6 bases). CDR1 SGHDT and CDR2 YYEEEE come from the germline V gene. Deletions cut 2 bases from V and 6 bases from J, with 15 bases between. The length of the CDR3 is 15 residues. CDR3 sequence reads: CASSFSGGGSQPQHF. In nucleotides, the CDR3 is TGTGCCAGCAGCTTTTCCGGAGGGGGATCTCAGCCCCAGCATTTT.

V usage is TRBV5-5 and J usage is TRBJ2-3, with D perhaps TRBD2 (6 bases). V was clipped by 0 bases and J by 2 bases, with 13 bases between them. This CDR3 has 16 residues. Germline V gives CDR1 SGHKS, CDR2 YYEKEE (reference sequence). CDR3 region: CASSLVGRGYTDTQYF. CDR3 bases: TGTGCCAGCAGCTTGGTCGGGAGAGGATACACAGATACGCAGTATTTT.

The J gene is TRBJ2-5, the V gene TRBV9; 8 nucleotides line up with TRBD2. V shed 4 bases and J 5 bases; nucleotides not matched to a gene: 7. CDR3 length equals 14 residues. Germline values: CDR1 SGDLS, CDR2 YYNGEE. The CDR3 nucleotides read TGTGCCAGCAGCCCAACTAGCGGACCTGAGACCCAGTACTTC. Translating it yields CASSPTSGPETQYF.

V gene TRBV11-2 combines with J gene TRBJ2-2, with D possibly being TRBD2 (5 bases). V shed 7 bases and J shed 7 bases, with 16 bases lying between them. Germline V gene data show CDR1 as SGHAT and CDR2 as FQNNGV. The CDR3 is made up of 14 amino acids. CDR3 nucleotide sequence: TGTGCCAGCACCTCTAGAACTAGGCACGGGGAGCTGTTTTTT. Its protein product is CASTSRTRHGELFF.

J is TRBJ2-3 and V is TRBV30; TRBD2 aligns across 13 bases. J was trimmed by 3 bases and V by 5 bases; bases with no gene match: 2. The germline V gene encodes CDR1 GTSNPN and CDR2 SVGIG (reference sequence). The CDR3 extends over 14 amino acids. As DNA, the CDR3 is TGTGCCTGGGGACTAGCGGGAGTAACAGATACGCAGTATTTT. This codes for CAWGLAGVTDTQYF.

The chain couples TRBV2 to TRBJ1-1; weak D call: TRBD1 (6 bases). Germline loops: CDR1 SNHLY, CDR2 FYNNEI. This CDR3 comprises 14 residues. V was cut by 4 bases and J by 2 bases, with 11 bases left in between. In nucleotides, the CDR3 is TGTGCCAGCAGTGCTACGGACAGAAACACTGAAGCTTTCTTT. It is translated as CASSATDRNTEAFF.

The J gene is TRBJ2-1, the V gene TRBV28; 9 bases line up with TRBD2. Germline CDR1 reads MDHEN; CDR2 reads SYDVKM. This CDR3 has 17 residues. V gave up 3 bases and J gave up 6 bases; unmatched junction bases: 12. CDR3 coding DNA: TGTGCCAGCAGTTTGGCGGGAGGGCCGGTCGTAGGCAATGAGCAGTTCTTC. It yields the protein CASSLAGGPVVGNEQFF.

CDR3 sequence reads: CASSRRGGMGYNEQFF. CDR3 sequence (DNA): TGTGCCAGCAGCCGCCGGGGGGGAATGGGATACAATGAGCAGTTCTTC. V and J are TRBV11-1 and TRBJ2-1; 8 bases match TRBD2. This CDR3 has 16 amino acids. After removal of 5 bases from V and 4 bases from J, the junction contained 10 bases not matched to a gene. Germline assignment: CDR1 SGHAT and CDR2 FQDESV (reference sequence).

The rearrangement links TRBV28 to TRBJ2-5; 11 nucleotides match TRBD2. The CDR3 has 19 residues. From germline, CDR1 is MDHEN and CDR2 SYDVKM. The trim removed 1 base at V and 5 bases at J, leaving 15 bases unmatched. The CDR3 DNA is TGTGCCAGCAGTTTATCGACTAGCGGGATGGATGTCCGGCGGGAGACCCAGTACTTC. As protein: CASSLSTSGMDVRRETQYF. Full variable domain (remainder filled in from reference TRBV28 and TRBJ2-5): DVKVTQSSRYLVKRTGEKVFLECVQDMDHENMFWYRQDPGLGLRLIYFSYDVKMKEKGDIPEGYSVSREKKERFSLILESASTNQTSMYLCASSLSTSGMDVRRETQYFGPGTRLLVL.

The V and J genes are TRBV25-1 and TRBJ2-1; weak D call: TRBD2 (5 bases). Germline V lookup: CDR1 MGHDK, CDR2 SYGVNS. Trimming left V 3 bases short and J 9 bases short, with 18 bases between. The CDR3 is 15 residues long. CDR3 sequence (DNA): TGTGCCAGCAGTGATTCAGGACGGAGGACGAGTGAGCAGTTCTTC. It encodes CASSDSGRRTSEQFF.

The J gene is TRBJ2-7, the V gene TRBV11-2, with D unresolved. V was cut by 5 bases and J by 3 bases, with 11 bases left in between. This CDR3 has 13 amino acids. Germline CDR1 SGHAT, CDR2 FQNNGV. The CDR3 spells CASSPLTVYEQYF. The DNA for the CDR3 is TGTGCCAGCAGCCCACTCACAGTCTACGAGCAGTACTTC.

The rearrangement joins TRBV15 to TRBJ2-7; 9 positions agree with TRBD2. This CDR3 has 16 residues. Germline V CDR1 and CDR2: LNHNV, YYDKDF (reference sequence). With V trimmed by 0 bases and J by 0 bases, 3 bases remained unmatched. The DNA of the CDR3 is TGTGCCACCAGCAGAGATTTGCGGGAGGGCTCCTACGAGCAGTACTTC. As protein: CATSRDLREGSYEQYF.

This clone was detected once. The chain uses TRBV6-5 and TRBJ1-4; no definite D call. The length of the CDR3 is 16 residues. V lost 0 bases and J 0 bases, leaving 8 bases between the germline ends. Looked up from germline, CDR1 is MNHEY and CDR2 is SVGAGI. The CDR3 region has the DNA TGTGCCAGCAGTTACTCGCAGGCTGCAACTAATGAAAAACTGTTTTTT. It encodes CASSYSQAATNEKLFF.

The chain combines TRBV5-5 with TRBJ2-3; TRBD2 is a possible D gene (5 bases). This CDR3 has 14 amino acids. The V end lost 2 bases, the J end lost 5 bases, and 12 bases lay between the germline ends. Germline V lookup: CDR1 SGHKS, CDR2 YYEKEE (reference sequence). The CDR3 reads CASSFLRGRDTQYF. In nucleotides, the CDR3 is TGTGCCAGCAGCTTCCTACGAGGGCGAGATACGCAGTATTTT.

The chain links TRBV6-5 to TRBJ2-7, with 9 bases identical to TRBD1. The V segment lost 5 bases and the J segment 3 bases; nucleotides outside the gene matches: 5. Germline V gives CDR1 MNHEY, CDR2 SVGAGI. The CDR3 sequence is 14 residues long. The DNA of the CDR3 is TGTGCCAGCAGTACAGGGGGCGGCCTCTACGAGCAGTACTTC. As protein: CASSTGGGLYEQYF.

A single count supports this clone. The rearrangement links TRBV4-3 to TRBJ2-5; perhaps TRBD2 as D (5 bases). Trimming stripped 1 base from V and 5 bases from J, with 11 bases between. This CDR3 region has 14 residues. Germline V gives CDR1 LGHNA, CDR2 YSLEER. The CDR3 region is CASSQVSREETQYF. CDR3 DNA sequence: TGCGCCAGCAGCCAAGTCAGTAGGGAGGAGACCCAGTACTTC.

The V and J genes are TRBV19 and TRBJ1-4; D unresolved. CDR1 is LNHDA, CDR2 SQIVND, per germline (reference sequence). The CDR3 is made up of 15 amino acids. Trimming shortened V by 3 bases and J by 0 bases, and 8 bases separated the two germline ends. The CDR3 region is CASSMLGATNEKLFF. CDR3 DNA sequence: TGTGCCAGTAGTATGCTGGGCGCAACTAATGAAAAACTGTTTTTT.

V is TRBV7-2 and J is TRBJ2-2, with D possibly being TRBD1 or TRBD2 (5 bases each). Germline-derived CDR1 and CDR2 are SGHTA and FQGNSA. Trimming cost V 4 bases and J 6 bases, with 15 bases left between them. The CDR3 consists of 15 residues. The CDR3 DNA is TGTGCCAGCAGCTGGACCTTGGGACGATCCGGGGAGCTGTTTTTT. It translates to CASSWTLGRSGELFF.

This chain links TRBV29-1 with TRBJ2-5; D call uncertain. Per germline, CDR1 SQVTM and CDR2 ANQGSEA. This CDR3 is built from 12 residues. Trimming took 4 bases from V and 1 from J, leaving 7 bases between them. The CDR3 nucleotides read TGCAGCGTTGCTGCAGGCCAAGAGACCCAGTACTTC. As protein: CSVAAGQETQYF. Full variable domain (outside the CDR3, taken from reference TRBV29-1 and TRBJ2-5): SAVISQKPSRDICQRGTSLTIQCQVDSQVTMMFWYRQQPGQSLTLIATANQGSEATYESGFVIDKFPISRPNLTFSTLTVSNMSPEDSSIYLCSVAAGQETQYFGPGTRLLVL.

This rearrangement joins TRBV27 to TRBJ2-3; D uncertain. V shed 5 bases and J shed 5 bases, with 8 bases lying between them. Germline-derived CDR1 and CDR2 are MNHEY and SMNVEV (reference sequence). The CDR3 is 12 amino acids. This CDR3 is CASSDLEDTQYF. Here the CDR3 DNA reads TGTGCCAGCAGTGACTTGGAAGATACGCAGTATTTT.